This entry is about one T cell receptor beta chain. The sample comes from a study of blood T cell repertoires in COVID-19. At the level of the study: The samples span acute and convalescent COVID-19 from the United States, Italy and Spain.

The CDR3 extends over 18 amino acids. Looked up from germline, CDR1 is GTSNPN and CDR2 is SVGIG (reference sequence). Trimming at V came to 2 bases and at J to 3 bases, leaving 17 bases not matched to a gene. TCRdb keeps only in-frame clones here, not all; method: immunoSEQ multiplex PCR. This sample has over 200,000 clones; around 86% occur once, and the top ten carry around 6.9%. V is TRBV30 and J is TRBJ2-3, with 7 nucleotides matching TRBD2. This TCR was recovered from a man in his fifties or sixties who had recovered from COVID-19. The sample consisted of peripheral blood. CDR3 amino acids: CAWSHSGGFFRSTDTQYF. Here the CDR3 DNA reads TGTGCCTGGAGTCACTCGGGAGGATTTTTTCGAAGTACAGATACGCAGTATTTT.